This TCR beta chain derives from a study of graft-versus-host responses after intestinal transplantation. Study-level information: Anti-thymocyte globulin induction preceded about 3 years of tacrolimus and steroid maintenance in all recipients.

Generated by immunoSEQ multiplex PCR, the TCRdb table keeps only in-frame clones and is missing some. The profile shows under 100,000 clones, roughly 90% of them singletons. Whole-study results and caveats: Researchers found peak circulating GvH clone levels linked to early post-transplant HvG declines. Recipient marrow harbored GvH clones, some of which surfaced first in ileum or blood.

The CDR3 totals 13 residues. Germline-derived CDR1 and CDR2 are SGHRS and YFSETQ. V lost 0 bases, J lost 1 base, and 4 bases lay in between. Details on this clone: The antigen is unknown.

Sequencing was performed on PBMCs, taken about 440 days after intestinal transplant. The J gene is TRBJ2-5, the V gene TRBV5-1; D gene uncertain. The clonotype originates from a human patient who received an intestinal transplant, so some T cells may come from the graft donor. The CDR3 sequence: CASSLATQETQYF. The CDR3, as DNA: TGCGCCAGCAGCTTGGCGACCCAAGAGACCCAGTACTTC.